This T cell receptor beta chain was retrieved from a study of a mutant IDH1 vaccine in newly diagnosed glioma. Study context: Sex distribution of treated patients was roughly 60% male and approximately 38% female; mean age was 40.4 years. Points from the study as a whole: Across multiple MHC alleles, 93.3% of patients had vaccine-induced responses.

About this clone: The antigen is undetermined.

Method: immunoSEQ multiplex PCR; TCRdb's copy keeps in-frame clones and lacks some. The sample includes approximately 54,000 clones, approximately 81% of them seen just once. Time point denoted: baseline, week 1 (first vaccination visit). Regarding treatment: pre-vaccination baseline after standard-of-care therapy. V dropped 0 bases and J dropped 8 bases, with 13 bases sitting between them. Germline CDR1 GTSNPN, CDR2 SVGIG (reference sequence). The CDR3 totals 13 residues. The TCR was taken from a man aged 18 to 30 with glioma. The chain couples TRBV30 to TRBJ1-2, with TRBD1 as a possible D gene (5 bases). The material was PBMCs, obtained from a glioma patient treated with radiotherapy, temozolomide or both. CDR3 residues: CAWSVGAVGGYTF. The CDR3 DNA reads TGTGCCTGGAGTGTAGGGGCAGTAGGAGGCTACACCTTC.